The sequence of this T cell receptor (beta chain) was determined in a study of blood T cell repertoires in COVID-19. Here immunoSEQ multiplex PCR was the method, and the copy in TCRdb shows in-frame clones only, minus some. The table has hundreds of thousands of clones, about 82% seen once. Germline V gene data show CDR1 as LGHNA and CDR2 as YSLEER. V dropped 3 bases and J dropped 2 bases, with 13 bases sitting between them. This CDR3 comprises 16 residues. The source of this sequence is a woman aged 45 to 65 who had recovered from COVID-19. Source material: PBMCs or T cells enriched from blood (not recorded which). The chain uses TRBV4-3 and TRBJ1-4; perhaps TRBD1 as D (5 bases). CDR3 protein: CASSQYRTSTNEKLFF. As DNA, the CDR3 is TGCGCCAGCAGCCAGTACCGGACATCTACTAATGAAAAACTGTTTTTT.